The 27 T cell receptor beta chains reported below all come from one sample, sequenced in a study of T cells after yellow fever vaccination (dated by TCRdb to the late 2010s). Library preparation used 5' RACE. The sequencer was an Illumina NovaSeq 6000. The public reads were quality trimmed at Q25 with fastp and then assembled into clones with MiXCR by TCRdb, keeping productive beta chains. Each record represents a unique CDR3 protein, reported with the most common genes and DNA among its rows. This sample comprises about 340,000 distinct CDR3 sequences, roughly an eighth of them detected only once. Of the sample, roughly 3.1% falls within the top ten clones. The treatment or condition tag for this specimen amounts to: live attenuated yellow fever vaccine strain. This specimen consisted of CD4+ T cells sorted from PBMCs, obtained 15 days after the yellow fever booster vaccination. These receptors originate from a man aged 18 to 30 who received the YFV17D yellow fever vaccine.

This clonotype was counted a few times. The V and J genes are TRBV11-2 and TRBJ1-1; 7 bases fit TRBD1. Losses at the gene ends were 5 bases for V and 1 base for J; bases not matched to a gene: 10. CDR3 length equals 16 residues. Germline values: CDR1 SGHAT, CDR2 FQNNGV. CDR3 amino acids: CASSPLKTGRNTEAFF. DNA of the CDR3: TGTGCCAGCAGCCCCCTAAAGACAGGGAGGAACACTGAAGCTTTCTTT.

This clonotype was found a few times. The chain carries TRBV25-1 and TRBJ1-2; possibly TRBD1 for D (6 bases). This CDR3 region has 14 residues. In germline, CDR1 is MGHDK, CDR2 SYGVNS. V was cut by 6 bases and J by 4 bases, with 15 bases left in between. The CDR3 bases are TGTGCCAGCAGCGCTACAGGGTTAAGCTATGGCTACACCTTC. Protein sequence: CASSATGLSYGYTF.

This clonotype was seen a few times. This chain connects TRBV24-1 to TRBJ2-1; 9 nucleotides align to TRBD2. The CDR3 consists of 14 residues. Germline assignment: CDR1 KGHDR and CDR2 SFDVKD. The V segment lost 6 bases and the J segment 1 base; nucleotides outside the gene matches: 0. CDR3 residues: CATSTSGSYNEQFF. In nucleotides, the CDR3 is TGTGCCACCAGTACTAGCGGGTCCTACAATGAGCAGTTCTTC.

This chain uses TRBV5-4 with TRBJ2-3; 11 bases map to TRBD2. V was clipped by 0 bases and J by 7 bases; unmatched bases: 4. Germline loops: CDR1 SGHNT, CDR2 YYREEE (reference sequence). The CDR3 has 15 residues. In DNA form, the CDR3 reads TGTGCCAGCAGCTTGGTAGCGGGGGGGCCCCATACGCAGTATTTT. As protein: CASSLVAGGPHTQYF.

V usage is TRBV5-1 and J usage is TRBJ2-7; D remains ambiguous. The germline gives CDR1 SGHRS, CDR2 YFSETQ. Trimming took off 1 base at V and 7 bases at J, with 12 bases between the two ends. The CDR3 spans 13 residues. The CDR3 bases are TGCGCCAGCAGCTTGTCGAACACCTTAGAGCAGTACTTC. Translation gives CASSLSNTLEQYF.

The chain carries TRBV4-3 and TRBJ2-5, with D possibly called TRBD1 or TRBD2 (6 bases each). The CDR3 is made up of 16 amino acids. Trimming cost V 1 base and J 1 base, with 13 bases left between them. Germline V gives CDR1 LGHNA, CDR2 YSLEER. CDR3 amino acids: CASSQGRGSLQETQYF. CDR3 in DNA: TGCGCCAGCAGCCAAGGGAGGGGGAGCCTCCAAGAGACCCAGTACTTC.

This clonotype was detected only a few times. The V gene is TRBV28, the J gene TRBJ1-2; 7 bases agree with TRBD1. The V and J ends lost 6 bases and 3 bases, in that order; junction bases with no gene match: 10. This CDR3 has 15 residues. Germline V gives CDR1 MDHEN, CDR2 SYDVKM. The CDR3 region is CASSPGDDRDYGYTF. In DNA, the CDR3 is TGTGCCAGCAGCCCAGGGGACGACAGGGACTATGGCTACACCTTC.

The chain uses TRBV7-9 and TRBJ1-1; no definite D call. From germline, CDR1 is SEHNR and CDR2 FQNEAQ (reference sequence). The CDR3 contains 14 residues. Trimming shortened V by 6 bases and J by 4 bases, and 15 bases separated the two germline ends. The CDR3 DNA reads as TGTGCCAGCAGTTTCCCCCTGACAACCACTGAAGCTTTCTTT. It specifies CASSFPLTTTEAFF.

The chain has TRBV5-1 and TRBJ1-1; D unresolved. Trimming removed 6 bases at V and 4 bases at J, with 16 bases between. Germline V CDR1 and CDR2: SGHRS, YFSETQ. CDR3 length equals 14 residues. Here the CDR3 DNA reads TGCGCCAGCAAAACAGAGTCTATTTCCACTGAAGCTTTCTTT. Protein sequence: CASKTESISTEAFF. Combining the CDR3 with reference TRBV5-1 and TRBJ1-1 gives the whole variable domain KAGVTQTPRYLIKTRGQQVTLSCSPISGHRSVSWYQQTPGQGLQFLFEYFSETQRNKGNFPGRFSGRQFSNSRSEMNVSTLELGDSALYLCASKTESISTEAFFGQGTRLTVV.

The genes are TRBV5-1 and TRBJ2-5; tentative D call: TRBD2 (5 bases). V was clipped by 4 bases and J by 1 base, with 14 bases between them. The CDR3 is made up of 15 amino acids. Germline assignment: CDR1 SGHRS and CDR2 YFSETQ. The DNA for the CDR3 is TGCGCCAGCAGCCCTAACCCACTAGGCCAAGAGACCCAGTACTTC. This translates into CASSPNPLGQETQYF.

This chain uses TRBV3-1 with TRBJ2-7; tentative D call: TRBD1 (5 bases). The germline V gene encodes CDR1 LGHDT and CDR2 YNNKEL (reference sequence). Trimming shortened V by 1 base and J by 10 bases, and 8 bases separated the two germline ends. The CDR3 has 11 amino acids. CDR3 protein: CASSQGGLQYV. CDR3 nucleotide sequence: TGTGCCAGCAGCCAAGGGGGCCTACAGTACGTC.

The CDR3 here is CASSFIVGARENTEAFF. For the CDR3, the DNA is TGTGCCAGCAGTTTTATCGTGGGGGCAAGGGAGAACACTGAAGCTTTCTTT. This chain uses TRBV6-5 with TRBJ1-1; a possible D gene is TRBD1 (6 bases). Germline values: CDR1 MNHEY, CDR2 SVGAGI. The ends were cut back, 4 bases at V and 1 base at J, with 19 bases in the middle. The CDR3 extends over 17 amino acids.

This clonotype was seen a few times. V is TRBV5-1 and J is TRBJ2-5; possible D gene TRBD1, 5 bases. Trimming took off 0 bases at V and 5 bases at J, with 14 bases between the two ends. Germline V CDR1 and CDR2: SGHRS, YFSETQ. This CDR3 region has 15 residues. The CDR3 is CASSLVSAGQETQYF. As DNA, the CDR3 is TGCGCCAGCAGCTTGGTATCGGCAGGGCAGGAGACCCAGTACTTC.

This clonotype was seen repeatedly, ten times or more. The chain links TRBV18 to TRBJ1-5; D perhaps matches TRBD1 (5 bases). The ends were cut back, 6 bases at V and 4 bases at J, with 10 bases in the middle. The CDR3 sequence is 13 residues long. Per the germline V gene, CDR1 is KGHSH and CDR2 is LQKENI. The CDR3 loop reads CASSSQENQPQHF. Here the CDR3 DNA reads TGTGCCAGCTCGTCACAGGAGAATCAGCCCCAGCATTTT.

This clonotype occurred a few times. The chain uses TRBV28 and TRBJ2-4, with D perhaps matching TRBD1 or TRBD2 (5 bases each). Trimming pared 3 bases from V and 0 bases from J, leaving 12 bases between. CDR1 is MDHEN and CDR2 is SYDVKM in the germline V gene. The CDR3 has 16 amino acids. CDR3 residues: CASSLGTLLAKNIQYF. The CDR3 nucleotides are TGTGCCAGCAGTTTGGGGACCCTGCTAGCCAAAAACATTCAGTACTTC.

This clonotype was observed at least ten times. The V gene is TRBV5-5, the J gene TRBJ1-2, with D tentatively TRBD1 (5 bases). Per germline, CDR1 SGHKS and CDR2 YYEKEE (reference sequence). This CDR3 is 15 amino acids long. The V end lost 4 bases, the J end lost 8 bases, and 21 bases lay between the germline ends. CDR3 residues: CASSHDAAGRRGYTF. The CDR3 nucleotides are TGTGCCAGCAGCCACGACGCGGCGGGGCGGAGAGGCTACACCTTC. The entire variable domain, with the rest obtained from reference TRBV5-5 and TRBJ1-2, is as follows: DAGVTQSPTHLIKTRGQQVTLRCSPISGHKSVSWYQQVLGQGPQFIFQYYEKEERGRGNFPDRFSARQFPNYSSELNVNALLLGDSALYLCASSHDAAGRRGYTFGSGTRLTVV.

V gene TRBV24-1 combines with J gene TRBJ2-5, with 8 nucleotides matching TRBD1. Germline trimming cut 4 bases from V and 5 bases from J; bases unmatched to any gene: 11. Germline V gives CDR1 KGHDR, CDR2 SFDVKD. CDR3 size: 16 residues. The CDR3 DNA follows: TGTGCCACCAGTGAGGGGGAATACAGGGGGTATGAGACCCAGTACTTC. Its translation is CATSEGEYRGYETQYF.

This clonotype was counted between two and nine times. The V call is TRBV4-1, the J call TRBJ2-5; D may be TRBD1 (5 bases). Deletions cut 1 base from V and 5 bases from J, with 11 bases between. The CDR3 runs to 14 residues. Germline V gene data show CDR1 as MGHRA and CDR2 as YSYEKL. Here the CDR3 reads CASSQVQGAETQYF. The DNA for the CDR3 is TGCGCCAGCAGCCAAGTTCAGGGCGCCGAGACCCAGTACTTC.

This chain joins TRBV7-8 and TRBJ1-4; 7 bases are shared with TRBD1. The V segment lost 3 bases and the J segment 4 bases; nucleotides outside the gene matches: 5. From germline, CDR1 is SGHVS and CDR2 FQNEAQ. The CDR3 runs 15 residues. The CDR3 DNA sequence: TGTGCCAGCAGCTTTGCCGGGACAGATAATGAAAAACTGTTTTTT. Protein sequence: CASSFAGTDNEKLFF.

The chain links TRBV12-3 or TRBV12-4 to TRBJ2-5, with TRBD2 identical over 7 bases. This CDR3 contains 15 residues. V lost 2 bases, J lost 6 bases, and 9 bases stayed unmatched. The DNA of the CDR3 is TGTGCCAGCAGTTTACGGCGGGGGTCCCACCAGACCCAGTACTTC. Encoded protein: CASSLRRGSHQTQYF.

The gene calls are TRBV25-1 and TRBJ2-4, with a possible D match to TRBD1 (6 bases). The CDR3 covers 16 residues. Germline loops: CDR1 MGHDK, CDR2 SYGVNS. With 5 bases removed from V and 3 bases from J, the gap between germline ends came to 17 bases. Here the CDR3 DNA reads TGTGCCAGCAGTCCTCAGGGGCAGATGTACAAAAACATTCAGTACTTC. Residues: CASSPQGQMYKNIQYF.

The CDR3 reads CASSLLRETDTQYF. DNA of the CDR3: TGTGCCAGCAGTTTATTGCGGGAAACAGATACGCAGTATTTT. The chain uses TRBV12-3 or TRBV12-4 and TRBJ2-3; D is possibly TRBD2 (6 bases). V was shortened by 2 bases and J by 3 bases, with 9 bases between the two germline ends. The CDR3 covers 14 residues.

V and J are TRBV12-3 or TRBV12-4 and TRBJ2-1, with D maybe TRBD1 (5 bases). The CDR3 covers 13 residues. V lost 6 bases and J lost 5, with 11 bases in between. In nucleotides, the CDR3 is TGTGCCAGCAGGGACCGACAGAACAATGAGCAGTTCTTC. Amino acids: CASRDRQNNEQFF.

This clonotype showed up just a few times. The chain uses TRBV20-1 and TRBJ2-3, with D unclear. The CDR3 loop spans 11 amino acids. The V gene's germline CDR1 is DFQATT and CDR2 SNEGSKA (reference sequence). Trimming pared 5 bases from V and 6 bases from J, leaving 9 bases between. CDR3 bases: TGCAGTGCTGCGCGTAGGGATACGCAGTATTTT. Residues: CSAARRDTQYF.

The chain employs TRBV6-6 and TRBJ2-7; possibly TRBD1 for D (5 bases). V was cut by 11 bases and J by 5 bases, with 13 bases left in between. The length of the CDR3 is 11 residues. Germline V gene sequence: CDR1 MNHNY, CDR2 SVGAGI (reference sequence). DNA for the CDR3: TGTGCCTCTCGGCAGGGCCACGAGCAGTACGTC. This sequence encodes CASRQGHEQYV.

DNA for the CDR3: TGTGCCAGCAGCCCCGGGACAGGGGCGGGGGTTTTCTTT. Residues: CASSPGTGAGVFF. J is TRBJ1-1 and V is TRBV7-3; 10 nucleotides align to TRBD1. CDR1 SGHTA and CDR2 FQGTGA come from the germline V gene. CDR3 length: 13 amino acids. Trimming took 5 bases from V and 13 from J; bases not matched to a gene: 10.

The chain recombines TRBV9 with TRBJ1-5; 7 positions match TRBD1. The CDR3 runs to 15 residues. CDR1 is SGDLS and CDR2 is YYNGEE in the germline V gene. V shed 2 bases and J 4 bases; nucleotides not matched to a gene: 6. In DNA form, the CDR3 reads TGTGCCAGCAGCGTTGGGACAGAGAGGAATCAGCCCCAGCATTTT. It codes for CASSVGTERNQPQHF.